This TCR beta chain was observed in a study of T cells after somatic rescue of genetic block. In germline, CDR1 is MNHNY, CDR2 SVGAGI (reference sequence). The CDR3 sequence is 16 residues long. The V and J ends lost 0 bases and 5 bases respectively, with 17 bases between them. Only in-frame clones appear in the TCRdb table, and some are missing; sequencing was by immunoSEQ multiplex PCR. Altogether 9,000 to 10,000 clones are present, just under 75% being singletons, with the ten largest covering 22%. The V and J genes are TRBV6-6 and TRBJ2-7; maybe TRBD2 (6 bases). The sample comprised peripheral blood mononuclear cells (PBMCs). The clonotype comes from a boy aged 5-17 years. The CDR3 DNA follows: TGTGCCAGCAGTTACTCATCGCGGAAAGGAGGGGACGAGCAGTACTTC. This translates into CASSYSSRKGGDEQYF.